The rows below give T cell receptor beta chains drawn from one sample of a study of OX40 agonist ivuxolimab in advanced cancers. Measured with immunoSEQ multiplex PCR; TCRdb has only the in-frame clones, and not every one. This table holds tens of thousands of clones, 75% to 90% found once. The material sequenced was CD4+ or CD8+ T cells sorted from blood, taken in a trial of the OX40 agonist ivuxolimab. These receptors were obtained from an adult with an advanced solid tumor such as melanoma, head and neck, liver or kidney cancer. The conserved cysteine and the conserved F or W are not part of the CDR3 here. A D gene is named only where the DNA matches it firmly.

j_call	v_call	d_call	cdr3_aa
TRBJ2-2	TRBV7-8	NA	ASSYSGTGELF
TRBJ2-6	TRBV4-1	NA	ASSQLKRSSGANVLT
TRBJ2-3	TRBV30	NA	AWSDTSRTQY
TRBJ1-4	TRBV27	TRBD1	ASRYEGATNEKLF
TRBJ1-4	TRBV25-1	TRBD1	ASSEFQGATNEKLF
TRBJ2-5	TRBV9	TRBD2	ASSVVSGGPQETQY
TRBJ1-3	TRBV18	NA	ASSPQGSGNTIY
TRBJ2-2	TRBV4-1	TRBD2	ASSRSGGAVGELF
TRBJ1-4	TRBV7-2	NA	ASSTMGGPKMVKLF
TRBJ2-1	TRBV7-2	TRBD2	ASSPGGGYNEQF
TRBJ1-1	TRBV19	NA	ASSPRTGNTEAF
TRBJ1-2	TRBV4-1	NA	ASWTSGNGGYT
TRBJ1-2	TRBV28	NA	ASSLSLYGYT
TRBJ2-5	TRBV11-2	TRBD2	ASSLGVQRGGPETQY
TRBJ1-5	TRBV30	TRBD1	AWSPDRDRVNQPQH
TRBJ1-5	TRBV7-4	NA	ASSLEGFSNQPQH
TRBJ1-2	TRBV27	NA	ASSLRGDGYT
TRBJ2-7	TRBV5-4	NA	ASRRTGSSYEQY
TRBJ2-5	TRBV11-2	NA	ASRTADRNWYQETQY
TRBJ2-5	TRBV18	NA	ASSRSFGETQY
TRBJ1-2	TRBV28	NA	ASSLKHKGSYT
TRBJ1-5	TRBV9	TRBD1	ASSVGDSWQPQH
TRBJ2-7	TRBV7-9	NA	ASSLARTGVGEQY
TRBJ2-3	TRBV4-1	TRBD2	ASSRFLAGGTDTQY
TRBJ2-3	TRBV28	TRBD2	ASSLSGTSGTYTQY
TRBJ1-1	TRBV4-2	NA	ASSQDQGTMNTEAF
TRBJ2-5	TRBV7-3	NA	ASSLTFGETQY
TRBJ2-3	TRBV6-6	NA	AAAGPNGGDTQY
TRBJ2-7	TRBV19	TRBD1	ASGRTGNEQY
TRBJ2-1	TRBV25-1	NA	ASSEFVELQF
TRBJ1-4	TRBV7-8	NA	ASRGQLVEKLF
TRBJ2-3	TRBV5-8	TRBD1	ASSFRDRDLVTQY
TRBJ2-7	TRBV7-7	NA	ASSLRQVGSEQY
TRBJ1-5	TRBV27	NA	ASSLLGDSYNQPQH
TRBJ2-7	TRBV7-3	TRBD1	ASSFGDRMTSYEQY
TRBJ2-7	TRBV12-2	NA	ASRLGAEKKSSYEQY
TRBJ1-5	TRBV4-1	NA	ASSQDEGRPQH
TRBJ2-4	TRBV18	NA	ASSRENIQY
TRBJ1-3	TRBV7-9	TRBD1	ASSRQGPGNTIY
TRBJ2-2	TRBV5-1	NA	ASSLTSLNTGELF
TRBJ2-1	TRBV4-1	NA	ASSQLTSVYNEQF
TRBJ1-6	TRBV9	NA	ASSPTDRSPLH
TRBJ2-1	TRBV5-5	TRBD2	ASSLKREELDEQF
TRBJ2-1	TRBV9	TRBD2	ASSVSPSGSGEQF
TRBJ2-3	TRBV19	NA	ASSAYEEADTQY
TRBJ2-5	TRBV19	TRBD2	ASSNRGLAGETQY
TRBJ1-3	TRBV18	NA	ASSGSTQGNTIY
TRBJ1-3	TRBV15	NA	ATSPEVSGNTIY
TRBJ2-4	TRBV2	NA	ASYHGGAKNIQY
TRBJ1-2	TRBV11-2	NA	ASSLDRGGLRGYT
TRBJ2-1	TRBV6-1	NA	ASSEAGTYNEQF
TRBJ1-5	TRBV7-2	NA	ASSPGRGNQPQH
TRBJ1-3	TRBV10-2	NA	ASSDQRASFSGNTIY